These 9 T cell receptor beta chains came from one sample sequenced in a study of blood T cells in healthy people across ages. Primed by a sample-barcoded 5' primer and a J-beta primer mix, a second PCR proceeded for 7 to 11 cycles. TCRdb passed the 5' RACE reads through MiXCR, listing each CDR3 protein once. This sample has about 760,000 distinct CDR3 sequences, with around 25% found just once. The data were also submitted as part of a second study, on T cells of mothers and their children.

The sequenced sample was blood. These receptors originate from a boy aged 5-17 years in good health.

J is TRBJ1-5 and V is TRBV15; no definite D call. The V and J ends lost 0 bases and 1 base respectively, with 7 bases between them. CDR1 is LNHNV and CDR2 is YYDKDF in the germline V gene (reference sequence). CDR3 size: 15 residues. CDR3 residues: CATSRDGDSNQPQHF. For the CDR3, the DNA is TGTGCCACCAGCAGAGATGGAGACAGCAATCAGCCCCAGCATTTT.

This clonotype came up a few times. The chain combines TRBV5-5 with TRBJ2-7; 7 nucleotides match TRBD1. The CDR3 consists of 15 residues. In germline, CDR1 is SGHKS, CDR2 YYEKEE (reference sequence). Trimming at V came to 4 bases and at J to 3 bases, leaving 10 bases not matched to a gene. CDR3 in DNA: TGTGCCAGCAGCCTGGACAGGACTCGAAACTACGAGCAGTACTTC. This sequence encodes CASSLDRTRNYEQYF.

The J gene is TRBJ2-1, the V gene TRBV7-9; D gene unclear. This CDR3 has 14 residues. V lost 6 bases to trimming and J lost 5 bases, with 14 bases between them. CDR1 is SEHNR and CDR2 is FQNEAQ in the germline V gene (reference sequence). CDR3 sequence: CASRDSNYHNEQFF. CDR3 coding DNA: TGTGCCAGCAGGGATTCGAACTACCACAATGAGCAGTTCTTC.

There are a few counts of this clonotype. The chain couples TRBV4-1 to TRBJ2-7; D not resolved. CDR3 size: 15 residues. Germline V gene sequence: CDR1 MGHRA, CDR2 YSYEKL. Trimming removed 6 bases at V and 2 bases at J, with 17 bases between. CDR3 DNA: TGCGCCAGCAGTTACACGGGTTCCGGCACCTACGAGCAGTACTTC. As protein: CASSYTGSGTYEQYF.

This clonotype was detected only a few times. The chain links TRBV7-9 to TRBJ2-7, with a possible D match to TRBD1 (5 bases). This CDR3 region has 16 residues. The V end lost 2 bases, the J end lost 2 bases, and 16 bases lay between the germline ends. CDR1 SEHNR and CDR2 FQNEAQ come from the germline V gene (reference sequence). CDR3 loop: CASSLTPKDSAYEQYF. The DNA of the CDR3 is TGTGCCAGCAGCTTAACGCCTAAAGACAGCGCCTACGAGCAGTACTTC.

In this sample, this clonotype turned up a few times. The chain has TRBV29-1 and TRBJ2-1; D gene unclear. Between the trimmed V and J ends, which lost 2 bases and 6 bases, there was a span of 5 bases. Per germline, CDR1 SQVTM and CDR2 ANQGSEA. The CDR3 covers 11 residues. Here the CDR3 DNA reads TGCAGCGTTGAATGGGCCAATGAGCAGTTCTTC. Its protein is CSVEWANEQFF.

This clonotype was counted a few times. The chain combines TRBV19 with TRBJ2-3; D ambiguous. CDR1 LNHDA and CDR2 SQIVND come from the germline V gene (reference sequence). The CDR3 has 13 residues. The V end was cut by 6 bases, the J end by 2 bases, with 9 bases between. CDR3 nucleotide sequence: TGTGCCAGTAGGCTCACGTTCACAGATACGCAGTATTTT. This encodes CASRLTFTDTQYF.

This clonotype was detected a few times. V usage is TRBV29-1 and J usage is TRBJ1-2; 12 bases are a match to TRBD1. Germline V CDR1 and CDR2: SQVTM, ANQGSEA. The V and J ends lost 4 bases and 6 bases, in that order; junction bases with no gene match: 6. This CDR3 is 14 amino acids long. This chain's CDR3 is CSVVGTGGAHGYTF. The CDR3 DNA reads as TGCAGCGTTGTGGGGACAGGGGGCGCCCATGGCTACACCTTC.

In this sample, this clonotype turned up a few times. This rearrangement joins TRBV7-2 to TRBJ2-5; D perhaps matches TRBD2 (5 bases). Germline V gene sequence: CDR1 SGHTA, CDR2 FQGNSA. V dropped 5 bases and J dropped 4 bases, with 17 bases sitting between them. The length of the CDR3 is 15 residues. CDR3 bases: TGTGCCAGCAGCCCATGGTACTCGCGGGTAGAGACCCAGTACTTC. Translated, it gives CASSPWYSRVETQYF.